This entry concerns a single T cell receptor beta chain. Its antigen remains unidentified. This sample is part of a study of Ad26.COV2.S vaccination and SARS-CoV-2 variants. About the study: Ad26.COV2.S, an intramuscular injection, was given once or twice 56 days apart. Study outcomes and limitations: Quantification of TCR breadth and depth may have yielded underestimates of total T cell responses.

Trimming pared 3 bases from V and 4 bases from J, leaving 18 bases between. CDR1 and CDR2 from the germline V gene are KGHSH and LQKENI. This CDR3 spans 16 amino acids. The treatment denotes: some 19 received Ad26.COV2.S at low or high dose, single or two shots; about five received placebo; per-sample allocation not given. Collection of samples fell on day 63 after the first vaccine or placebo injection. Boston supplied an adult donor aged 18-55 years. Sequencing was performed with immunoSEQ multiplex PCR; in TCRdb, only in-frame clones are kept and a portion is missing. The repertoire holds around 310,000 clones, with 85% to 90% as singletons.

The chain employs TRBV18 and TRBJ1-2; weak D call: TRBD1 (5 bases). The sample here was peripheral blood, taken in a trial of Ad26.COV2.S vaccine versus placebo. The sequence was obtained from a person between 18 and 59 years old who received the Ad26.COV2.S COVID-19 vaccine or a placebo. The CDR3 DNA follows: TGTGCCAGCTCACCCCCGGGGGAGGGCGATGTCTATGGCTACACCTTC. It encodes CASSPPGEGDVYGYTF.